The sequence of this TCR beta chain was determined in a study of blood T cell repertoires in COVID-19. Overall study: The study drew acute and convalescent COVID-19 samples from the United States, Italy and Spain. T cells, B-cell-depleted T cells, or PBMCs provided the cDNA or gDNA that served as material.

Across under 25 US areas, participants ranged in age from about 18 to 100 years. Participants had their cohort set by participant-reported clinical history. Assay: immunoSEQ multiplex PCR; the TCRdb copy retains only in-frame clones and omits some. Here the sample spans approximately 300,000 clones, 86% being singletons. V trimming: 6 bases; J trimming: 0 bases; junction bases outside the gene matches: 5. The germline CDR1 and CDR2 sequences are LNHDA and SQIVND (reference sequence). The CDR3 runs to 15 residues. This TCR was sampled from a man aged 25-45 years who had recovered from COVID-19. The chain uses TRBV19 and TRBJ1-3; 7 bases match TRBD1. Sequencing was done on a sample of PBMCs or T cells enriched from blood (not recorded which). This CDR3 reads CASSLDRSSGNTIYF. The CDR3 DNA is TGTGCCAGTAGCTTGGACAGGAGCTCTGGAAACACCATATATTTT.